This paragraph covers one TCR beta chain sequence. Its antigen is still unknown. This record belongs to a study of cytomegalovirus exposure and HLA in healthy donors. Study outcomes and limitations: A later analysis by the authors found several of the most significant clusters apparently linked to common viral pathogens.

The primer mix had 60 Vbeta and 13 Jbeta primers. Only in-frame clones appear in the TCRdb table, and some are missing; sequencing was by immunoSEQ multiplex PCR. Seen here are about 130,000 clones, roughly 15% observed once, and the top ten hold about 3.1%. Input material: PBMCs. The receptor was isolated from a female donor in good health and CMV-seropositive.

CDR3 DNA sequence: TGTGCCAGCTCGGGAGTCTTTGAGACCCAGTACTTC. Protein: CASSGVFETQYF. V usage is TRBV6-1 and J usage is TRBJ2-5, with D maybe TRBD2 (6 bases). CDR3 size: 12 residues. Looked up from germline, CDR1 is MNHNS and CDR2 is SASEGT. V dropped 8 bases and J dropped 5 bases, with 12 bases sitting between them.